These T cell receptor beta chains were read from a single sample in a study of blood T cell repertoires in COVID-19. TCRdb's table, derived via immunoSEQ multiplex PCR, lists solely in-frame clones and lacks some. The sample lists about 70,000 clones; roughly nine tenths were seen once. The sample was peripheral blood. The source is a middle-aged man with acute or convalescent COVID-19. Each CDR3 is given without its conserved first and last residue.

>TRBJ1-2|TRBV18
ASSPRGDRVGYT
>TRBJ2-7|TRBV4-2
ASSQDRVDYEQY
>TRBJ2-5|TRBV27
ASSPRQGYGETQY
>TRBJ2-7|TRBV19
ASSHTSVPSYEQY
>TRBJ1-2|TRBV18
ASSLQGANYGYT
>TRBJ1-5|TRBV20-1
SASTTGGEKQPQH
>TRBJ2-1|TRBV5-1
ASSLSSYNEQF
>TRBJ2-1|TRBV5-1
ASGTPEGNEQF
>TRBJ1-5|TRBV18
ASSPQGGGNQPQH
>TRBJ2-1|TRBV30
AWTSVSSYNEQF
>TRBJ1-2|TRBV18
ASSPRTGEAGYT
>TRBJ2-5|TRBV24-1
ATSDPTGDRETQY
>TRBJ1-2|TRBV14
ASSHGPGTGVHGYT
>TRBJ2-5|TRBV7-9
ASSPRGLQETQY
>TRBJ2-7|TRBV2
ASLLETGGTYEQY
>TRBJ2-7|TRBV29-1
SVGQGRGEQY
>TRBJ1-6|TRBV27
ASWSWGNNSPLH
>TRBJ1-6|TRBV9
ASSVEDRRDSPLH
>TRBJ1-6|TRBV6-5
ASSFRQGRNSPLH
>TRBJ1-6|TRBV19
ASSPDTPSSYNSPLH
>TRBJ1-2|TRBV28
ASSLTGYGYT
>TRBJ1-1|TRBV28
ASSLGGAGEPEAF
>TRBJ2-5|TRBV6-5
ASEPQGREETQY
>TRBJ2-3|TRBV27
ASSLSGTGSTDTQY
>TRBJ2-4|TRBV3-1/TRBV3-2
ASSQGGAKNIQY
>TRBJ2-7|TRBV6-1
ASSESTYEQY
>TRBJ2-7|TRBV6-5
ASSLDTSSYEQY
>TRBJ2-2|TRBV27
ASTPEGPTSGYTGELF
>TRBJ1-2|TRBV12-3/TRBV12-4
ASTFEGVYGYT
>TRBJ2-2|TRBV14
ASSQGLRYTGELF
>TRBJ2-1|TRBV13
ASSALGGADNEQF
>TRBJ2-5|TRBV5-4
ASSSMTSGGPGETQY
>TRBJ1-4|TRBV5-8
ASSLRTLREKLF
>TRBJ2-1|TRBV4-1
ASSQVAGSSYNEQF
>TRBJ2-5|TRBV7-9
ASSPLGTSYGETQY
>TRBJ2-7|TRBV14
ASSGTLAGQYEQY
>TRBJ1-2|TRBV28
ASRPGAGGFGYGYT
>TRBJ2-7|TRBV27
ASSFGGPSYEQY
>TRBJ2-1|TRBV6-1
ASSENSEYNEQF
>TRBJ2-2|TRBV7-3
ASSLRAGGLTGELF
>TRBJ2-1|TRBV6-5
ASSSYRRSYNEQF
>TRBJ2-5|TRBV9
ASSSPDSDQETQY
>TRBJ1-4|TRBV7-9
ASSSQVAVEKLF
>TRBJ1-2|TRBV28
ASSLSGGTSTSYGYT
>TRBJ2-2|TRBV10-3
AIKPGLAGVNTGELF
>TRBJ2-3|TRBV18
ASSSNRVDTQY
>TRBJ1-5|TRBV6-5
ASRLGQGANQPQH
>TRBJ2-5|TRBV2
ASSYPGVETQY
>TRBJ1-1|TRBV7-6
ASSSGLEAF
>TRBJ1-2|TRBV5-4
ASSPRFVGQGNLPNYGYT
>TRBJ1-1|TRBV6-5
ASSKGLPNTEAF
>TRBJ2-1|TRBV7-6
ASSLAAGVTYNEQF
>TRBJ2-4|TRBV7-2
ASSLRGTAKNIQY